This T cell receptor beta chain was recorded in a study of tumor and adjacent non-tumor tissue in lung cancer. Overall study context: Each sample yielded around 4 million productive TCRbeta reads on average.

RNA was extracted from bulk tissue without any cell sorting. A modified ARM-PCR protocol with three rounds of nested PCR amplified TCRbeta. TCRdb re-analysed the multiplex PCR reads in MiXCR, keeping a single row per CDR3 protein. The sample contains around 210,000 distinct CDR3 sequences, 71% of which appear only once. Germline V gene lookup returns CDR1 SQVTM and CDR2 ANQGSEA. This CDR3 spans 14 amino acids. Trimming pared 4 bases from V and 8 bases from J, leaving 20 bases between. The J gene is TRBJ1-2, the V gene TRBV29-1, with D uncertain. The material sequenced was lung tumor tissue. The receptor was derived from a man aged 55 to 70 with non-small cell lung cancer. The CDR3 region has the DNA TGCAGCGTTGCTGAGCCGCCTTCCGAAATAGGCTACACCTTC. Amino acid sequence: CSVAEPPSEIGYTF.